This T cell receptor beta chain was observed in a study of blood T cell repertoires in COVID-19. Study information: Whether acute or convalescent, the COVID-19 samples came from the United States, Italy and Spain. In each case, the material was cDNA or gDNA derived from T cells, B-cell-depleted T cells, or PBMCs.

The authors' processing: Nucleated cell counts were estimated from reference gene primer amplification. The assay was immunoSEQ multiplex PCR, and TCRdb's table has in-frame clones only and misses some. The V and J calls and clone size were taken over from that table, and D and trimming were inferred from the DNA. The sample shows about 210,000 clones, roughly 81% of them seen only once. J lost 0 bases, V lost 3 bases, and 9 bases had no gene match. CDR3 length equals 17 residues. Germline CDR1 reads MNHEY; CDR2 reads SMNVEV (reference sequence). The TCR originated in a woman aged 45-65 years with active or convalescent COVID-19. Input material: peripheral blood. The V gene is TRBV27, the J gene TRBJ1-2; 8 nucleotides match TRBD1. CDR3 in amino acids: CASSFLARDRSNYGYTF. CDR3 nucleotides: TGTGCCAGCAGTTTTCTAGCCCGGGACAGGTCTAACTATGGCTACACCTTC.